Listed below are T cell receptor beta chains from one sample, sequenced in a study of blood T cells in healthy people across ages. Using its own MiXCR run on the 5' RACE reads, TCRdb lists one record per CDR3 protein. The sample carries hundreds of thousands of distinct CDR3 sequences, roughly 64% recorded once. The sequenced sample consisted of blood. The receptors originated from a man aged 25-40 years in good health. Each CDR3 is given with its conserved first and last residue. Fields, in order: clone size, D gene, V gene, J gene, CDR3 protein, CDR3 DNA. D genes are given only for firm matches. Clone size is shown for a subset of rows, as once, few, many or a class of expanded clone.

>.|.|TRBV2|TRBJ2-1
CASRGTFSSYNEQFF
TGTGCCAGCAGGGGGACTTTCAGCTCCTACAATGAGCAGTTCTTC
>.|.|TRBV6-1|TRBJ2-5
CASSEWPQETQYF
TGTGCCAGCAGTGAATGGCCGCAAGAGACCCAGTACTTC
>.|.|TRBV6-1|TRBJ2-3
CASSWEAGLDAQYF
TGTGCCAGCAGTTGGGAGGCAGGGTTGGATGCGCAGTATTTT
>.|.|TRBV4-3|TRBJ1-4
CASSLQPPAFNNEKLFF
TGCGCCAGCAGCCTTCAGCCCCCAGCCTTCAATAATGAAAAACTGTTTTTT
>few|TRBD1|TRBV29-1|TRBJ2-5
CSVCHGTGYREQYF
TGCAGCGTCTGCCACGGGACAGGGTATCGGGAGCAGTACTTC
>.|TRBD1|TRBV3-1|TRBJ1-6
CASSRTGTGGNSPLHF
TGTGCCAGCAGCCGAACCGGGACAGGGGGGAATTCACCCCTCCACTTT
>few|.|TRBV2|TRBJ2-4
CASKGTLAKNIQYF
TGTGCCAGCAAAGGGACCTTAGCCAAAAACATTCAGTACTTC
>few|.|TRBV20-1|TRBJ1-2
CSARVAGVRYGYTF
TGCAGTGCTAGAGTGGCAGGGGTTCGGTATGGCTACACCTTC
>.|.|TRBV20-1|TRBJ1-2
CSAPGYGYTF
TGCAGTGCCCCAGGGTATGGCTACACCTTC
>.|.|TRBV6-6|TRBJ1-6
CASIPQNPYLNSPLHF
TGTGCCAGCATTCCACAGAATCCGTATCTTAATTCACCCCTCCACTTT
>few|.|TRBV20-1|TRBJ2-7
CSAREGTQPYEQYF
TGCAGTGCTAGAGAGGGGACCCAACCGTACGAGCAGTACTTC
>few|TRBD1|TRBV29-1|TRBJ2-7
CSVQGASHEQYF
TGCAGCGTTCAGGGGGCAAGTCACGAGCAGTACTTC
>.|.|TRBV12-3/TRBV12-4|TRBJ2-5
CASSPTYGSRATQYF
TGTGCCAGCAGTCCTACCTACGGTAGCCGCGCGACCCAGTACTTC
>.|TRBD2|TRBV7-9|TRBJ2-1
CASSFGLAGDNEQFF
TGTGCCAGCAGCTTCGGACTAGCGGGAGACAATGAGCAGTTCTTC
>few|.|TRBV7-2|TRBJ2-3
CASSLFGTFFADTQYF
TGTGCCAGCAGCTTATTTGGGACCTTTTTTGCAGATACGCAGTATTTT
>once|.|TRBV7-9|TRBJ1-2
CASSQVGVHGYTF
TGTGCCAGCAGCCAAGTCGGGGTTCATGGCTACACCTTC
>few|TRBD2|TRBV7-7|TRBJ2-1
CASSLSGSAYNEQFF
TGTGCTAGCAGCTTAAGCGGGAGTGCATACAATGAGCAGTTCTTC
>once|TRBD1|TRBV7-9|TRBJ1-4
CASRWTGDNEKLFF
TGTGCCAGCAGGTGGACAGGTGATAATGAAAAACTGTTTTTT
>.|.|TRBV20-1|TRBJ1-5
CSAIREGPTWQPNQPQHF
TGCAGTGCTATAAGGGAGGGACCCACGTGGCAGCCGAATCAGCCCCAGCATTTT
>few|TRBD1|TRBV5-1|TRBJ1-2
CASSLGQGRLLSGYTF
TGCGCCAGCAGCCTGGGACAGGGACGGTTACTATCCGGCTACACCTTC
>few|.|TRBV7-2|TRBJ2-3
CASSSTRTDTQYF
TGTGCCAGCAGCTCGACGCGGACAGATACGCAGTATTTT
>.|.|TRBV15|TRBJ2-7
CATSRGMGNEQYF
TGTGCCACCAGCAGAGGGATGGGCAACGAGCAGTACTTC
>.|.|TRBV20-1|TRBJ1-2
CSASYRDFSYGYTF
TGCAGTGCCTCGTATAGGGACTTTTCCTATGGCTACACCTTC
>.|TRBD2|TRBV27|TRBJ2-5
CASSLTSGSSLQETQYF
TGTGCCAGCAGTTTGACTAGCGGGAGTTCGCTGCAAGAGACCCAGTACTTC
>.|.|TRBV7-6|TRBJ2-1
CASSPGLKNEQFF
TGTGCCAGCAGCCCCGGTCTGAAGAATGAGCAGTTCTTC
>.|.|TRBV15|TRBJ2-5
CATSLHGGETQYF
TGTGCCACCAGCCTACACGGAGGGGAGACCCAGTACTTC
>.|.|TRBV11-2|TRBJ2-7
CASSFHYDEQYF
TGTGCCAGCAGCTTCCACTATGACGAGCAGTACTTC
>.|.|TRBV25-1|TRBJ2-7
CASSAVGEVHEQYF
TGTGCCAGCAGTGCTGTCGGAGAGGTCCACGAGCAGTACTTC
>.|TRBD2|TRBV7-2|TRBJ2-1
CASSPKIAGIYNEQFF
TGTGCCAGCAGCCCAAAGATAGCGGGGATCTACAATGAGCAGTTCTTC
>few|.|TRBV20-1|TRBJ1-2
CSARDQWRSAYGYTF
TGCAGTGCTAGAGATCAGTGGAGAAGTGCCTATGGCTACACCTTC
>.|TRBD2|TRBV20-1|TRBJ2-7
CSAGRLAGSYNEQYF
TGCAGTGCGGGCAGACTAGCGGGCTCTTACAATGAGCAGTACTTC
>.|.|TRBV20-1|TRBJ2-1
CSARDGAREYNEQFF
TGCAGTGCTAGAGATGGGGCTCGGGAGTACAATGAGCAGTTCTTC
>few|.|TRBV13|TRBJ2-7
CASSPSAAGSEQYF
TGTGCCAGCAGCCCCTCCGCCGCTGGTTCCGAGCAGTACTTC
>.|.|TRBV7-2|TRBJ1-4
CASSLYGTPNEKLFF
TGTGCCAGCAGCTTATACGGGACACCGAATGAAAAACTGTTTTTT
>.|.|TRBV25-1|TRBJ1-1
CASSEIGGNTEAFF
TGTGCCAGCAGTGAAATCGGGGGGAACACTGAAGCTTTCTTT